A single sample is the source of the 10 T cell receptor beta chains below, sequenced in a study of cytomegalovirus exposure and HLA in healthy donors (TCRdb year 2017). Library creation used the immunoSEQ multiplex PCR assay. For the multiplex PCR, a mixture combining 60 forward primers for TCR Vbeta segments and 13 reverse primers for TCR Jbeta segments was used. TCRdb stores this immuneACCESS table with in-frame sequences only. Part of the clones is absent; in the studies checked, under half of the shortfall reflects unresolved V genes, and no reason is known for the rest. For this sample there are nearly 200,000 clones; more than 60% appear just once. The ten largest account for around 2.2% of the sample. Sequencing was done on a sample of PBMCs. The receptors originated from a woman aged 25 to 45 in good health and CMV-seropositive.

The chain links TRBV9 to TRBJ1-4, with D maybe TRBD1 (6 bases). From germline, CDR1 is SGDLS and CDR2 YYNGEE. The V end lost 4 bases, the J end lost 3 bases, and 13 bases lay between the germline ends. This CDR3 has 15 residues. CDR3 bases: TGTGCCAGCAGCCCCCGACAGGCGGCTAATGAAAAACTGTTTTTT. Translation: CASSPRQAANEKLFF.

This sequence joins TRBV6-6 and TRBJ2-4; tentative D call: TRBD2 (6 bases). CDR1 MNHNY and CDR2 SVGAGI come from the germline V gene (reference sequence). The CDR3 consists of 16 residues. Deletions cut 6 bases from V and 3 bases from J, with 18 bases between. The CDR3 region has the DNA TGTGCCAGCAGCCCCAGGAGGGAGAGGGTCAAAAACATTCAGTACTTC. Translating it yields CASSPRRERVKNIQYF.

The chain uses TRBV5-6 and TRBJ2-1; 9 positions agree with TRBD2. There are 16 residues in the CDR3. Germline CDR1 SGHDT, CDR2 YYEEEE. V lost 4 bases, J lost 3 bases, and 8 bases stayed unmatched. The CDR3 bases are TGTGCCAGCAGCCCGGGACTAGCTGTTGTCTACAATGAGCAGTTCTTC. Translated, it gives CASSPGLAVVYNEQFF.

The rearrangement links TRBV4-2 to TRBJ1-5; perhaps TRBD1 as D (6 bases). V lost 0 bases and J lost 3, with 24 bases in between. The CDR3 has 20 amino acids. From germline, CDR1 is LGHNA and CDR2 YNFKEQ. CDR3 sequence: CASSQDAYRDLRELNQPQHF. CDR3 nucleotide sequence: TGTGCCAGCAGCCAAGATGCCTACAGGGACCTCCGGGAACTCAATCAGCCCCAGCATTTT.

This clone was found a few times. The V and J genes are TRBV29-1 and TRBJ2-5; D might be TRBD2 (7 bases). The germline gives CDR1 SQVTM, CDR2 ANQGSEA. V shed 6 bases and J shed 5 bases, with 13 bases lying between them. This CDR3 is 12 amino acids long. The CDR3 sequence: CSVWGGQETQYF. The DNA of the CDR3 is TGCAGCGTATGGGGGGGGCAGGAGACCCAGTACTTC.

This clone occurred once. The rearrangement uses TRBV7-2 and TRBJ2-7, with 7 bases identical to TRBD1. The germline V gene encodes CDR1 SGHTA and CDR2 FQGNSA. There are 14 residues in the CDR3. Germline trimming cut 5 bases from V and 6 bases from J; bases unmatched to any gene: 10. This CDR3 reads CASSPVPRGLEQYF. The DNA of the CDR3 is TGTGCCAGCAGCCCCGTACCGAGGGGGCTCGAGCAGTACTTC.

Here the CDR3 DNA reads TGTGCCTGGGGACGGCCTGACAGGGTGTGGAACACTGAAGCTTTCTTT. Protein: CAWGRPDRVWNTEAFF. The rearrangement uses TRBV30 and TRBJ1-1; 7 nucleotides align to TRBD1. With 5 bases clipped from V and 1 base from J, the junction kept 13 bases outside the gene matches. This CDR3 spans 16 amino acids. In germline, CDR1 is GTSNPN, CDR2 SVGIG (reference sequence).

V and J are TRBV28 and TRBJ1-3; D is perhaps TRBD1 (5 bases). The germline V and J ends were trimmed by 10 bases and 0 bases, with 16 bases remaining between them. The CDR3 consists of 15 residues. The germline gives CDR1 MDHEN, CDR2 SYDVKM. This CDR3 is CAITGGGSSGNTIYF. The CDR3 nucleotides are TGTGCCATCACGGGGGGTGGGTCCTCTGGAAACACCATATATTTT.

The chain is built from TRBV4-3 and TRBJ2-3; 7 bases line up with TRBD1. The CDR3 extends over 17 amino acids. CDR1 and CDR2 (germline): LGHNA, YSLEER. V was clipped by 2 bases and J by 3 bases; unmatched bases: 11. The CDR3 DNA reads as TGCGCCAGCAGCCAACTTACGGGACAGTACTCTACAGATACGCAGTATTTT. It codes for CASSQLTGQYSTDTQYF.

The chain joins TRBV5-1 to TRBJ2-1, with D possibly TRBD2 on 6 matching bases. V lost 0 bases and J 0 bases, leaving 10 bases between the germline ends. Germline assignment: CDR1 SGHRS and CDR2 YFSETQ. This CDR3 contains 16 residues. DNA of the CDR3: TGCGCCAGCAGCTTGGCGGGGGTCCCCTCCTACAATGAGCAGTTCTTC. Translated, it gives CASSLAGVPSYNEQFF.